The next 20 T cell receptor beta chains were all read from a single sample in a study of early T cells in non-severe SARS-CoV-2 infection. MiXCR was run by TCRdb on the 5' RACE reads, yielding one entry per CDR3 protein. The sample comprises about 110,000 distinct CDR3 sequences, roughly 13% of which are singletons, and approximately 3.5% rests with the top ten. The sample consisted of whole blood, taken at baseline. These receptor sequences come from an adult who was a healthcare worker with PCR-confirmed SARS-CoV-2 infection or an uninfected control (not recorded which).

This rearrangement joins TRBV7-9 to TRBJ2-3, with D uncertain. The CDR3 is 14 amino acids. Germline CDR1 is SEHNR and CDR2 is FQNEAQ (reference sequence). Trimming removed 1 base from V and 5 bases from J, with 10 bases in between. CDR3: CASSLEYRRDTQYF. The CDR3, as DNA: TGTGCCAGCAGCTTAGAGTATAGGCGAGATACGCAGTATTTT.

J is TRBJ2-5 and V is TRBV12-3 or TRBV12-4; 9 bases match TRBD2. V lost 8 bases, J lost 5 bases, and 12 bases stayed unmatched. This CDR3 spans 15 amino acids. The CDR3, as DNA: TGTGCCAGCGGACTGACTAGCGGTGGGGCGGAGACCCAGTACTTC. This gives the protein CASGLTSGGAETQYF.

The rearrangement joins TRBV9 to TRBJ1-3, with D hard to call. The germline V and J ends were trimmed by 0 bases and 0 bases, with 4 bases remaining between them. The CDR3 is made up of 14 amino acids. Germline CDR1 is SGDLS and CDR2 is YYNGEE. CDR3 in DNA: TGTGCCAGCAGCGTAGGGGCCTCTGGAAACACCATATATTTT. It is translated as CASSVGASGNTIYF.

The rearrangement joins TRBV2 to TRBJ2-6, with 8 bases lining up with TRBD1. Germline V CDR1 and CDR2: SNHLY, FYNNEI. V lost 2 bases and J lost 3; bases outside the gene matches: 6. CDR3 length: 17 residues. CDR3 protein: CASSELAGGYGANVLTF. CDR3 sequence (DNA): TGTGCCAGCAGTGAATTGGCAGGGGGCTATGGGGCCAACGTCCTGACTTTC.

A few counts support this clonotype. The V call is TRBV29-1, the J call TRBJ2-7; D gene unclear. V dropped 6 bases and J dropped 3 bases, with 6 bases sitting between them. This CDR3 comprises 10 residues. The germline gives CDR1 SQVTM, CDR2 ANQGSEA. Here the CDR3 reads CSVVDYEQYF. The CDR3 region has the DNA TGCAGCGTAGTAGACTACGAGCAGTACTTC.

This chain joins TRBV20-1 and TRBJ2-7, with D perhaps TRBD2 (7 bases). Trimming cost V 5 bases and J 6 bases, with 20 bases left between them. Germline V gives CDR1 DFQATT, CDR2 SNEGSKA (reference sequence). There are 14 residues in the CDR3. The CDR3 spells CSASSGEGLSEQYF. CDR3 in DNA: TGCAGTGCTTCTTCAGGGGAGGGCCTCTCCGAGCAGTACTTC.

This clonotype was seen at least ten times. The rearrangement uses TRBV5-5 and TRBJ1-2; 7 bases map to TRBD1. CDR1 and CDR2 (germline): SGHKS, YYEKEE (reference sequence). The V gene end was trimmed by 0 bases and the J gene end by 3 bases; junction bases not matched to a gene: 5. The CDR3 extends over 15 amino acids. CDR3 coding DNA: TGTGCCAGCAGCTTGGAGACAGGGAGTTACTATGGCTACACCTTC. It codes for CASSLETGSYYGYTF.

This clonotype has more than one count but fewer than ten. V is TRBV2 and J is TRBJ2-5; TRBD1 aligns across 8 bases. Looked up from germline, CDR1 is SNHLY and CDR2 is FYNNEI. With 6 bases clipped from V and 5 bases from J, the junction kept 5 bases outside the gene matches. This CDR3 is 13 amino acids long. CDR3 bases: TGTGCCAGCAGCTTGACAGGGGTCGAGACCCAGTACTTC. It is translated as CASSLTGVETQYF.

This clonotype showed up just a few times. The chain links TRBV18 to TRBJ1-2; TRBD1 is a possible D gene (6 bases). This CDR3 spans 14 amino acids. Per the germline V gene, CDR1 is KGHSH and CDR2 is LQKENI. Trimming pared 2 bases from V and 6 bases from J, leaving 13 bases between. Here the CDR3 reads CASSPGGREHGYTF. For the CDR3, the DNA is TGTGCCAGCTCACCAGGGGGCAGGGAGCATGGCTACACCTTC.

The chain recombines TRBV2 with TRBJ2-4; D remains ambiguous. The CDR3 spans 13 residues. CDR1 and CDR2 from the germline V gene are SNHLY and FYNNEI. Trimming pared 4 bases from V and 7 bases from J, leaving 11 bases between. The CDR3 DNA reads as TGTGCCAGCAGTGGGGAAGGGATGAACATTCAGTACTTC. Amino acids: CASSGEGMNIQYF.

The J gene is TRBJ1-2, the V gene TRBV29-1; 8 bases are a match to TRBD1. V lost 4 bases, J lost 3 bases, and 10 bases stayed unmatched. The germline gives CDR1 SQVTM, CDR2 ANQGSEA. The CDR3 totals 15 residues. The CDR3 DNA reads TGCAGCGTTGTTGGGACCGGACAGGGAGACTATGGCTACACCTTC. Residues: CSVVGTGQGDYGYTF.

This clonotype was recorded at least ten times. The chain uses TRBV27 and TRBJ2-4; D may be TRBD2 (5 bases). CDR3 length equals 19 residues. Trimming pared 3 bases from V and 1 base from J, leaving 22 bases between. Germline V gene lookup returns CDR1 MNHEY and CDR2 SMNVEV (reference sequence). CDR3 DNA sequence: TGTGCCAGCAGTTTGGGGAAGGTCCGGGGAGACTACGCCAAAAACATTCAGTACTTC. Protein product: CASSLGKVRGDYAKNIQYF.

This clonotype has more than one count but fewer than ten. This rearrangement joins TRBV20-1 to TRBJ2-1; TRBD2 matches 7 bases. The germline V gene encodes CDR1 DFQATT and CDR2 SNEGSKA (reference sequence). CDR3 size: 14 residues. V gave up 3 bases and J gave up 2 bases; unmatched junction bases: 4. CDR3 sequence reads: CSARWGGPYNEQFF. In DNA form, the CDR3 reads TGCAGTGCTAGGTGGGGGGGACCCTACAATGAGCAGTTCTTC.

V is TRBV4-1 and J is TRBJ1-4, with D tentatively TRBD1 (6 bases). CDR1 and CDR2 (germline): MGHRA, YSYEKL. The CDR3 sequence is 14 residues long. Trimming removed 3 bases at V and 5 bases at J, with 10 bases between. The DNA of the CDR3 is TGCGCCAGCAGCCATGATGACAGGAATGAAAAACTGTTTTTT. Translated: CASSHDDRNEKLFF.

The chain recombines TRBV6-1 with TRBJ2-5, with D uncertain. This CDR3 has 13 amino acids. Germline values: CDR1 MNHNS, CDR2 SASEGT. Between the trimmed V and J ends, which lost 6 bases and 3 bases, there was a span of 11 bases. The CDR3 sequence: CASRKYAEETQYF. CDR3 nucleotide sequence: TGTGCCAGCAGAAAATATGCCGAAGAGACCCAGTACTTC.

This clonotype has a handful of counts. This chain joins TRBV6-5 and TRBJ1-2, with D perhaps TRBD1 (6 bases). This CDR3 has 15 residues. Looked up from germline, CDR1 is MNHEY and CDR2 is SVGAGI. Trimming cost V 2 bases and J 1 base, with 11 bases left between them. The CDR3 here is CASSYMAGDNYGYTF. CDR3 nucleotides: TGTGCCAGCAGTTACATGGCAGGGGATAACTATGGCTACACCTTC.

This clonotype appeared many times. V and J are TRBV5-1 and TRBJ2-3, with D maybe TRBD2 (6 bases). Trimming took off 0 bases at V and 0 bases at J, with 8 bases between the two ends. Germline values: CDR1 SGHRS, CDR2 YFSETQ. The CDR3 has 15 amino acids. The CDR3, as DNA: TGCGCCAGCAGCTTGGCGGGGACTAGCACAGATACGCAGTATTTT. This sequence encodes CASSLAGTSTDTQYF.

V usage is TRBV7-9 and J usage is TRBJ1-4; a weak D match, TRBD1 (5 bases). This CDR3 comprises 13 residues. Germline CDR1 reads SEHNR; CDR2 reads FQNEAQ (reference sequence). The V end lost 5 bases, the J end lost 7 bases, and 11 bases lay between the germline ends. The CDR3 is CASSLTGGEKLFF. The CDR3 bases are TGTGCCAGCAGCCTCACGGGGGGTGAAAAACTGTTTTTT.

In its sample, this clonotype was seen a few times. The rearrangement uses TRBV10-3 and TRBJ2-7, with TRBD1 matching over 7 bases. V lost 3 bases, J lost 0 bases, and 5 bases stayed unmatched. The CDR3 runs 15 residues. The germline gives CDR1 ENHRY, CDR2 SYGVKD. CDR3 region: CAISDGTASSYEQYF. CDR3 in DNA: TGTGCCATCAGTGATGGGACAGCCAGCTCCTACGAGCAGTACTTC.

This clonotype was detected only a few times. The chain's CDR3 is CASSLNPGTEAFF. The CDR3 bases are TGCGCCAGCAGCTTGAACCCAGGGACTGAAGCTTTCTTT. This chain connects TRBV5-1 to TRBJ1-1; the D gene is possibly TRBD1 (5 bases). Deletions cut 1 base from V and 5 bases from J, with 9 bases between. The CDR3 sequence is 13 residues long. Germline V CDR1 and CDR2: SGHRS, YFSETQ.